These 9 T cell receptor beta chains were all obtained from the same sample, sequenced in a study of response to subunit inactivated influenza vaccine. TCRdb processed the RT-PCR reads anew with MiXCR; each CDR3 protein has one entry. Here the sample spans roughly 500,000 distinct CDR3 sequences, 16% being singletons. The material was CD4+ T cells sorted from PBMCs, obtained around 25 months after vaccination. The receptors originated from a man aged 50 to 75 who received an inactivated influenza vaccine.

The chain employs TRBV20-1 and TRBJ2-5, with TRBD2 identical over 7 bases. The junction had 4 bases not matched to a gene; V was cut back by 3 bases and J by 3 bases. This CDR3 contains 13 residues. Germline CDR1 is DFQATT and CDR2 is SNEGSKA (reference sequence). In nucleotides, the CDR3 is TGCAGTGCTAGTCCCGGGGGGAAAGAGACCCAGTACTTC. It yields the protein CSASPGGKETQYF.

This clonotype was observed a handful of times. This chain connects TRBV29-1 to TRBJ2-5; no reliable D call. CDR3 length equals 10 residues. V dropped 4 bases and J dropped 5 bases, with 5 bases sitting between them. Germline V gene data show CDR1 as SQVTM and CDR2 as ANQGSEA. The CDR3 DNA reads TGCAGCGTTGCCGCGGAGACCCAGTACTTC. Protein sequence: CSVAAETQYF.

The rearrangement joins TRBV10-3 to TRBJ2-7, with 7 bases aligning to TRBD1. The CDR3 is 14 amino acids. Germline V CDR1 and CDR2: ENHRY, SYGVKD. V trimming: 4 bases; J trimming: 1 base; junction bases outside the gene matches: 4. The CDR3 region is CAISGLTGSYEQYF. DNA of the CDR3: TGTGCCATCAGTGGGCTGACAGGGTCCTACGAGCAGTACTTC.

This clonotype has at least ten counts. The V and J genes are TRBV29-1 and TRBJ2-2, with D tentatively TRBD1 (5 bases). Trimming stripped 4 bases from V and 6 bases from J, with 12 bases between. The CDR3 is made up of 13 amino acids. Germline V gene data show CDR1 as SQVTM and CDR2 as ANQGSEA. DNA of the CDR3: TGCAGCGTTGGAGAATCAGGGCCCGGGGAGCTGTTTTTT. Translating gives CSVGESGPGELFF.

The gene calls are TRBV6-1 and TRBJ2-7; 7 bases fit TRBD1. Germline values: CDR1 MNHNS, CDR2 SASEGT. This CDR3 region has 15 residues. The J segment lost 2 bases and the V segment lost 6 bases, leaving 10 bases of the junction unmatched. This CDR3 is CASSETGLLPYEQYF. CDR3 sequence (DNA): TGTGCCAGCAGCGAGACAGGGCTACTCCCCTACGAGCAGTACTTC.

The sample holds many counts of this clonotype. The rearrangement uses TRBV18 and TRBJ1-2; no definite D call. The length of the CDR3 is 13 residues. The germline gives CDR1 KGHSH, CDR2 LQKENI. V was pared by 3 bases and J by 1 base, with 6 bases between. The CDR3, as DNA: TGTGCCAGCTCACCCGAGATTAACTATGGCTACACCTTC. Translated: CASSPEINYGYTF.

This clonotype has more than one count but fewer than ten. V and J are TRBV20-1 and TRBJ2-1; TRBD2 aligns across 10 bases. The CDR3 consists of 16 residues. Looked up from germline, CDR1 is DFQATT and CDR2 is SNEGSKA (reference sequence). With V trimmed by 5 bases and J by 4 bases, 11 bases remained unmatched. The CDR3 coding sequence is TGCAGTGCTCTCCTTCCCGGACTAGCGGAATACAATGAGCAGTTCTTC. This codes for CSALLPGLAEYNEQFF.

The J gene is TRBJ1-1, the V gene TRBV20-1; D ambiguous. CDR1 DFQATT and CDR2 SNEGSKA come from the germline V gene (reference sequence). V was pared by 1 base and J by 0 bases, with 6 bases between. The CDR3 contains 13 residues. The DNA for the CDR3 is TGCAGTGCTAGAGGGGTGCTGAACACTGAAGCTTTCTTT. Amino acid sequence: CSARGVLNTEAFF.

Many counts were recorded for this clonotype. The V call is TRBV20-1, the J call TRBJ2-5; D might be TRBD2 (5 bases). V shed 0 bases and J shed 3 bases, with 8 bases lying between them. The germline V gene encodes CDR1 DFQATT and CDR2 SNEGSKA (reference sequence). This CDR3 has 13 residues. CDR3: CSARDRLKETQYF. CDR3 in DNA: TGCAGTGCTAGAGATCGACTAAAAGAGACCCAGTACTTC.